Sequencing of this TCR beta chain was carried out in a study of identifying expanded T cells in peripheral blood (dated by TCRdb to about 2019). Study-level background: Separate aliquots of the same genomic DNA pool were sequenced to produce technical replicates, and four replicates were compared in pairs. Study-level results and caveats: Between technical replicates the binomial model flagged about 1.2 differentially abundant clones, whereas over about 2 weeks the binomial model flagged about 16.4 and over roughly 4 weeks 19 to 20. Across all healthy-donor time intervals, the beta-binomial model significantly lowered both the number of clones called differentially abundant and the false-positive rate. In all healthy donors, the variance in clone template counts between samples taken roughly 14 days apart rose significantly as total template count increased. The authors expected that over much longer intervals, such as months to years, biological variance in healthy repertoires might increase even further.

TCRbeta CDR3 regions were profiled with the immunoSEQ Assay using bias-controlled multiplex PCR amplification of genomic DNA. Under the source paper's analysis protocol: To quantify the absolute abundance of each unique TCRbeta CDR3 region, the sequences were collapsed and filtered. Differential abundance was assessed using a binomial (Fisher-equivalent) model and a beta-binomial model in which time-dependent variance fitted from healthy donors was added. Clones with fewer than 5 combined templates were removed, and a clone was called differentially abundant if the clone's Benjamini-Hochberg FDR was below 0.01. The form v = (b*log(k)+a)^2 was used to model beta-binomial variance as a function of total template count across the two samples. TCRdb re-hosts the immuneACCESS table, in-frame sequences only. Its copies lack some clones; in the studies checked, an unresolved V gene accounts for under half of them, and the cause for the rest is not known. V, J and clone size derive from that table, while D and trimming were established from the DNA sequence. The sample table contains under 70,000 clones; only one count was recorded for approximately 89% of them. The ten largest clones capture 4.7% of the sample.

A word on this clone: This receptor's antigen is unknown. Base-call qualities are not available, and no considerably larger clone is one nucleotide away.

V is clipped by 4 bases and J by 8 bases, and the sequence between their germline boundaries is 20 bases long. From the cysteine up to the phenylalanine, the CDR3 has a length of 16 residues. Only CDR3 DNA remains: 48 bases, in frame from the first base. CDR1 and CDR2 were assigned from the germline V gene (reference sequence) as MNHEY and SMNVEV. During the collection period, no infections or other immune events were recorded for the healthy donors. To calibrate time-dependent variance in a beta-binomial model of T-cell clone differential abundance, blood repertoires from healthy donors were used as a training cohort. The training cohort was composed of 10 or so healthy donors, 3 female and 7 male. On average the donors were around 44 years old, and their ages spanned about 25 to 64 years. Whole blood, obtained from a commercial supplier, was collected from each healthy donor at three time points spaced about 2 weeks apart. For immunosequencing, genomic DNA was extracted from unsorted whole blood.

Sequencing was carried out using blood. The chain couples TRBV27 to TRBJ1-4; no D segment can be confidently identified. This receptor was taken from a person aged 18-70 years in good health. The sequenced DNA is TGTGCCAGCAGTTCCTCCCTAGCCAGAGCGGAAGAAAAACTGTTTTTT. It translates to CASSSSLARAEEKLFF. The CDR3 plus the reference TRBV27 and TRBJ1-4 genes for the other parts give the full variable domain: EAQVTQNPRYLITVTGKKLTVTCSQNMNHEYMSWYRQDPGLGLRQIYYSMNVEVTDKGDVPEGYKVSRKEKRNFPLILESPSPNQTSLYFCASSSSLARAEEKLFFGSGTQLSVL.